Included here is one T cell receptor beta chain sequence, with context. Its antigen is still unknown. Trimming took 5 bases from V and 4 from J, leaving 17 bases between them. The CDR3 extends over 15 amino acids. Germline lookup yields CDR1 SGHTA and CDR2 FQGTGA. The data are from a study of shared clonotypes between healthy human individuals. The study's findings and limits: Only blood was sampled, and tissue TCR repertoires likely differ from blood ones.

Repertoires were generated with immunoSEQ multiplex PCR, while TCRdb's copy carries only in-frame clones and drops some. The repertoire holds about 1.1 million clones, with around 78% as singletons. The chain joins TRBV7-3 to TRBJ1-2; a possible D gene is TRBD1 (5 bases). This sequence was found in a man younger than 35 in good health. Some clones in this sample may be carry-over from other donors' samples. The specimen was memory CD4+ T cells from PBMCs. The subset here: CD45RA-negative fraction. This CDR3 reads CASSRWDGPGYGYTF. DNA for the CDR3: TGTGCCAGCAGCCGCTGGGACGGGCCAGGCTATGGCTACACCTTC.